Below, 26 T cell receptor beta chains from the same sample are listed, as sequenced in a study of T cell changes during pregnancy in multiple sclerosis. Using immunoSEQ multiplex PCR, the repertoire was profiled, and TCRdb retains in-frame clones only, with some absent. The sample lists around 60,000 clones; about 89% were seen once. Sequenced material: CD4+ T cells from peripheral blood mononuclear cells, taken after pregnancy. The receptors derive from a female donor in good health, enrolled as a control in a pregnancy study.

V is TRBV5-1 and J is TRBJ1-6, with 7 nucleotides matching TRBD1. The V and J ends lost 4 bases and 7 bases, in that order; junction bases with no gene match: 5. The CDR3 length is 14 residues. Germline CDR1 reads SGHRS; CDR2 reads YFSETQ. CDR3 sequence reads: CASSLRDRNSPLHF. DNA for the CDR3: TGCGCCAGCAGCCTCCGGGACAGAAATTCACCCCTCCACTTT.

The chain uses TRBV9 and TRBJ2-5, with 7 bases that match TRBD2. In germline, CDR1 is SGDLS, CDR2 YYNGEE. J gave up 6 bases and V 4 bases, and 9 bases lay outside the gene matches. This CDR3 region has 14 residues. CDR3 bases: TGTGCCAGCAGCCCGCTACTAGCGTTAAAGACCCAGTACTTC. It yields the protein CASSPLLALKTQYF. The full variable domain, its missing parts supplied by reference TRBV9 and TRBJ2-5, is DSGVTQTPKHLITATGQRVTLRCSPRSGDLSVYWYQQSLDQGLQFLIQYYNGEERAKGNILERFSAQQFPDLHSELNLSSLELGDSALYFCASSPLLALKTQYFGPGTRLLVL.

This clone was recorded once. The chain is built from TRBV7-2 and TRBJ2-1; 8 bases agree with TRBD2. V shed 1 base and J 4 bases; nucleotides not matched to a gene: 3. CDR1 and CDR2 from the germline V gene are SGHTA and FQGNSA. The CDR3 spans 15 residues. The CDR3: CASSLEAGAYNEQFF. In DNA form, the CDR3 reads TGTGCCAGCAGCTTAGAAGCGGGGGCATACAATGAGCAGTTCTTC. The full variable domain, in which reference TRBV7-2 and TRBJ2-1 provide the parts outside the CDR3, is GAGVSQSPSNKVTEKGKDVELRCDPISGHTALYWYRQSLGQGLEFLIYFQGNSAPDKSGLPSDRFSAERTGGSVSTLTIQRTQQEDSAVYLCASSLEAGAYNEQFFGPGTRLTVL.

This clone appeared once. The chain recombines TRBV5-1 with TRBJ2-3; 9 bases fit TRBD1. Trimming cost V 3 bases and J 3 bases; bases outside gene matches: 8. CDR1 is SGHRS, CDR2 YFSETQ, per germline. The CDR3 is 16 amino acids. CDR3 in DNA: TGCGCCAGCAGCTCCGGACAGGGGATAGTTACAGATACGCAGTATTTT. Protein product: CASSSGQGIVTDTQYF.

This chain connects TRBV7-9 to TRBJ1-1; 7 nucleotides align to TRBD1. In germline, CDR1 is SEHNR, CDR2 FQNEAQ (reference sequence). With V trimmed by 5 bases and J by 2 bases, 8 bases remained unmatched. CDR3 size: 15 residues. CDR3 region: CASSLDRAVNTEAFF. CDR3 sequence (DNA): TGTGCCAGCAGCCTCGACAGGGCGGTCAACACTGAAGCTTTCTTT.

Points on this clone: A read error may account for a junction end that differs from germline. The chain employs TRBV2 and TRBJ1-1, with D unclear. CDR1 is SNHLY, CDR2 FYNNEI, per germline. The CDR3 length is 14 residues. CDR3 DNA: TGTGCCAGCAGCGAAGGTCCAGTAACCTTTGAAGCTTTCTTT. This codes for CASSEGPVTFEAFF.

The CDR3 DNA follows: TGCGCCAGCAGCCCGGACAGAAATCAGCCCCAGCATTTT. It translates to CASSPDRNQPQHF. V and J are TRBV5-1 and TRBJ1-5; D possibly corresponds to TRBD1 (6 bases). V shed 4 bases and J shed 4 bases, with 9 bases lying between them. Germline V lookup: CDR1 SGHRS, CDR2 YFSETQ. This CDR3 is 13 amino acids long.

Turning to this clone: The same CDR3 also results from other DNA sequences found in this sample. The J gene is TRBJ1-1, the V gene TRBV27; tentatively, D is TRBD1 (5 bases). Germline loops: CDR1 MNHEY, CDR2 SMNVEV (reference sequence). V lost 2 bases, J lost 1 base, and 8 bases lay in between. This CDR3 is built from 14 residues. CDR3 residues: CASSLRGGNTEAFF. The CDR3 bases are TGTGCCAGCAGTTTAAGGGGCGGGAACACTGAAGCTTTCTTT.

The CDR3 bases are TGTGCCAGCAGTTTACCTACGGGAGCGGGTGAAAAACTGTTTTTT. This gives the protein CASSLPTGAGEKLFF. This sequence joins TRBV28 and TRBJ1-4; D call uncertain. Germline V gives CDR1 MDHEN, CDR2 SYDVKM. V was cut by 2 bases and J by 7 bases, with 14 bases left in between. The CDR3 spans 15 residues.

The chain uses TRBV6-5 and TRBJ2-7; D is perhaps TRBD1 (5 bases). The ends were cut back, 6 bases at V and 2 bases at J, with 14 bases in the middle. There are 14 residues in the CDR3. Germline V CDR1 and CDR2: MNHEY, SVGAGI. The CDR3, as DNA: TGTGCCAGCAGCACCGGACACGGCCCCTACGAGCAGTACTTC. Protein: CASSTGHGPYEQYF.

The CDR3: CASSLVRGEDEQYF. The DNA for the CDR3 is TGTGCCAGCAGCTTAGTTCGGGGGGAGGACGAGCAGTACTTC. V and J are TRBV7-2 and TRBJ2-7; 7 bases fit TRBD2. CDR1 SGHTA and CDR2 FQGNSA come from the germline V gene. With 1 base clipped from V and 5 bases from J, the junction kept 5 bases outside the gene matches. This CDR3 is built from 14 residues.

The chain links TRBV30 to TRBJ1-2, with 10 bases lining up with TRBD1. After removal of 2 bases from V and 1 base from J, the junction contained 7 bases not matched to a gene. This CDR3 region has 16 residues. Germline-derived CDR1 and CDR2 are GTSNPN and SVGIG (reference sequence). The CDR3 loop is CAWSLRQGAFNYGYTF. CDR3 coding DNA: TGTGCCTGGAGTCTGAGACAGGGGGCTTTTAACTATGGCTACACCTTC.

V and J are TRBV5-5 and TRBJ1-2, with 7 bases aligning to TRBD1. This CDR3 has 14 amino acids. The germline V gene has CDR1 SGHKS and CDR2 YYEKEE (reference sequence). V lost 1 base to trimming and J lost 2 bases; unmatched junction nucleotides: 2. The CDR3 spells CASSLQGQNYGYTF. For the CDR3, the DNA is TGTGCCAGCAGCTTGCAGGGACAGAACTATGGCTACACCTTC. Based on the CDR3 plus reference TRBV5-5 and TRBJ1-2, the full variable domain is DAGVTQSPTHLIKTRGQQVTLRCSPISGHKSVSWYQQVLGQGPQFIFQYYEKEERGRGNFPDRFSARQFPNYSSELNVNALLLGDSALYLCASSLQGQNYGYTFGSGTRLTVV.

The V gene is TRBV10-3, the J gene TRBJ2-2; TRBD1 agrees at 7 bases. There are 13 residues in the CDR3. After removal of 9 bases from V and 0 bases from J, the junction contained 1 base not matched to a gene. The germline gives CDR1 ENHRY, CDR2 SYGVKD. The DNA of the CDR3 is TGTGCCATAGGGACAGCGAACACCGGGGAGCTGTTTTTT. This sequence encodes CAIGTANTGELFF.

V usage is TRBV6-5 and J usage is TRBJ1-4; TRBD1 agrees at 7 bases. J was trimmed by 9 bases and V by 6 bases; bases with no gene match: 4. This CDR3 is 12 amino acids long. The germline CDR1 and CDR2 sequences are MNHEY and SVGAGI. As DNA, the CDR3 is TGTGCCAGCAGGAGACAGGGTCAAAAACTGTTTTTT. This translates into CASRRQGQKLFF.

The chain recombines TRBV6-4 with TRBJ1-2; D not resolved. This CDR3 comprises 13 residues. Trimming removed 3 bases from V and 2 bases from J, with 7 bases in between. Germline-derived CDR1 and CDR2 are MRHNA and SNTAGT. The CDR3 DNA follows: TGTGCCAGCAGTGAAGCGGTAAACTATGGCTACACCTTC. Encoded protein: CASSEAVNYGYTF.

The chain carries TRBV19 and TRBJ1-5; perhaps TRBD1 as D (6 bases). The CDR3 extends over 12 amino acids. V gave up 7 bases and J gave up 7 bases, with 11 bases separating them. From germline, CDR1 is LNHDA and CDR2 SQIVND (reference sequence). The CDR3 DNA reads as TGTGCCAGTACCGACAGGAACCAGCCCCAGCATTTT. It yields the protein CASTDRNQPQHF.

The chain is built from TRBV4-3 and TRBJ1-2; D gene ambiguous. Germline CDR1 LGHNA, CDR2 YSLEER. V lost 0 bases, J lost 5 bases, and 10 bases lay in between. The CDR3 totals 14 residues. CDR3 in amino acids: CASSQDNRRYGYTF. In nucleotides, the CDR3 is TGCGCCAGCAGCCAAGATAACAGAAGATATGGCTACACCTTC.

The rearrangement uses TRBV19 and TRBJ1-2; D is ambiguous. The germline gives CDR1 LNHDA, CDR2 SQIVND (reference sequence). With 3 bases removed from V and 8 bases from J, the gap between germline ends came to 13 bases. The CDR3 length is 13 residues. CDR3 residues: CASSMAQERGYTF. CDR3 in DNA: TGTGCCAGTAGTATGGCCCAGGAACGCGGCTACACCTTC. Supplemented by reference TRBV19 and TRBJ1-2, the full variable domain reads DGGITQSPKYLFRKEGQNVTLSCEQNLNHDAMYWYRQDPGQGLRLIYYSQIVNDFQKGDIAEGYSVSREKKESFPLTVTSAQKNPTAFYLCASSMAQERGYTFGSGTRLTVV.

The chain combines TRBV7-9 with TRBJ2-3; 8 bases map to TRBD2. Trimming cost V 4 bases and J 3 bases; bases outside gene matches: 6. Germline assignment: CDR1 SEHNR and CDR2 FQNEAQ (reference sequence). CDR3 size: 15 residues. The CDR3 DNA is TGTGCCAGCAGCTCTATACGGGGGGGAACAGATACGCAGTATTTT. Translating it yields CASSSIRGGTDTQYF.

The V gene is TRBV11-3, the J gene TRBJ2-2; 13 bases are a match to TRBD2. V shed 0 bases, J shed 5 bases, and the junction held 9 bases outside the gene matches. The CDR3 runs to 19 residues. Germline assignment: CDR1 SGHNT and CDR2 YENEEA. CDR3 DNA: TGTGCCAGCAGCTTAGATTTTTTAGGACTAGCGGGGGATACCGGGGAGCTGTTTTTT. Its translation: CASSLDFLGLAGDTGELFF. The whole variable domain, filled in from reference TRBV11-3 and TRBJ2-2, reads EAGVVQSPRYKIIEKKQPVAFWCNPISGHNTLYWYLQNLGQGPELLIRYENEEAVDDSQLPKDRFSAERLKGVDSTLKIQPAELGDSAVYLCASSLDFLGLAGDTGELFFGEGSRLTVL.

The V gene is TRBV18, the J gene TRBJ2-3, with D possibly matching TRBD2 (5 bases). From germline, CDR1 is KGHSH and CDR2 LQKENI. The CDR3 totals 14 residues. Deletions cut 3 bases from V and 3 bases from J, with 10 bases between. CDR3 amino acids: CASSPGVRTDTQYF. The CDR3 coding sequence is TGTGCCAGCTCACCCGGGGTTCGAACAGATACGCAGTATTTT.

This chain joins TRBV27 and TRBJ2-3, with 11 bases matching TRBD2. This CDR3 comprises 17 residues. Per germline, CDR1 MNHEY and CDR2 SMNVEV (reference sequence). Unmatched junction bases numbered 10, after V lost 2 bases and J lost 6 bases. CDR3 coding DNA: TGTGCCAGCAGTTTAGGGTCCCTAGCGGGGGGCGCCGATACGCAGTATTTT. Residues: CASSLGSLAGGADTQYF.

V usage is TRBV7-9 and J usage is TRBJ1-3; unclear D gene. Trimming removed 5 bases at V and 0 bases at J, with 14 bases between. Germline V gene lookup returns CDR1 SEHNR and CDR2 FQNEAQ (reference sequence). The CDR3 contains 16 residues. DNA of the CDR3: TGTGCCAGCAGCCAAGGAGGCCCCAGCTCTGGAAACACCATATATTTT. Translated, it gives CASSQGGPSSGNTIYF.

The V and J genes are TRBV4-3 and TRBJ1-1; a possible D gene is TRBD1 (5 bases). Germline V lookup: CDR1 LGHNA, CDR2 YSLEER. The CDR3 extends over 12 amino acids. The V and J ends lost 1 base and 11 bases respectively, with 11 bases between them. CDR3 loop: CASSQGGQSAFF. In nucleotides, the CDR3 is TGCGCCAGCAGCCAAGGAGGACAATCTGCTTTCTTT.

Here the CDR3 reads CASSRTDRGSGGYTF. The CDR3 coding sequence is TGTGCCAGCAGCCGAACGGACAGGGGGTCGGGTGGCTACACCTTC. The V gene is TRBV4-2, the J gene TRBJ1-2; 10 bases align to TRBD1. V shed 4 bases and J 7 bases; nucleotides not matched to a gene: 9. Germline CDR1 LGHNA, CDR2 YNFKEQ. This CDR3 is 15 amino acids long.